Listed here are 28 T cell receptor beta chains from one sample, sequenced in a study of T cell repertoires in cytomegalovirus infection. A single record per CDR3 protein comes from TCRdb applying MiXCR to the reads. The sample comprises 560,000 or so distinct CDR3 sequences, 15% to 20% of which are singletons, and roughly a quarter rests with the top ten. What was sequenced was CD8+ T cells from PBMCs. Source of these receptors: a human donor in good health (CMV status not recorded). Some clones in this sample may be carry-over from other donors' samples.

Many counts were recorded for this clonotype. The genes are TRBV7-2 and TRBJ1-1; 10 positions agree with TRBD1. After removal of 5 bases from V and 3 bases from J, the junction contained 18 bases not matched to a gene. This CDR3 spans 19 amino acids. Germline values: CDR1 SGHTA, CDR2 FQGNSA. CDR3 nucleotides: TGTGCCAGCAGCCGTCGTCCCGGGACAGGGGAAAAAGGGGACACTGAAGCTTTCTTT. Amino acid sequence: CASSRRPGTGEKGDTEAFF.

This clonotype showed up many times. The V call is TRBV7-9, the J call TRBJ2-5, with 8 bases lining up with TRBD2. This CDR3 is 16 amino acids long. Germline V CDR1 and CDR2: SEHNR, FQNEAQ (reference sequence). After removal of 6 bases from V and 1 base from J, the junction contained 10 bases not matched to a gene. CDR3 DNA: TGTGCCAGCAGTAGCGGAACGGGAGGGCCCCAAGAGACCCAGTACTTC. It codes for CASSSGTGGPQETQYF.

This clonotype came up a few times. V usage is TRBV6-1 and J usage is TRBJ1-1, with D possibly being TRBD1 (6 bases). The CDR3 has 15 amino acids. Germline V gene data show CDR1 as MNHNS and CDR2 as SASEGT. V lost 3 bases to trimming and J lost 6 bases, with 17 bases between them. The CDR3 coding sequence is TGTGCCAGCAGTGATTACGGGTTCGCAGGGGCTGAAGCTTTCTTT. Amino acid sequence: CASSDYGFAGAEAFF.

On this clonotype itself: A much larger clone lies one base from this, so it may be a read error. The V gene is TRBV7-9, the J gene TRBJ2-7; 10 nucleotides agree with TRBD1. The CDR3 is 13 amino acids. Germline V lookup: CDR1 SEHNR, CDR2 FQNEAQ (reference sequence). CDR3 sequence reads: CASSLDRGDERYF. In DNA, the CDR3 is TGTGCCAGCAGCCTGGACAGGGGGGACGAGCGGTACTTC.

CDR3 DNA: TGTGCCAGTAGTATGGCAGCCAGAAACACTGAAGCTTTCTTT. Protein: CASSMAARNTEAFF. V gene TRBV19 combines with J gene TRBJ1-1; D ambiguous. V shed 3 bases and J shed 2 bases, with 10 bases lying between them. The CDR3 loop spans 14 amino acids. CDR1 LNHDA and CDR2 SQIVND come from the germline V gene (reference sequence). Combining the CDR3 with reference TRBV19 and TRBJ1-1 gives the whole variable domain DGGITQSPKYLFRKEGQNVTLSCEQNLNHDAMYWYRQDPGQGLRLIYYSQIVNDFQKGDIAEGYSVSREKKESFPLTVTSAQKNPTAFYLCASSMAARNTEAFFGQGTRLTVV.

This clonotype has ten or more counts. The chain joins TRBV7-9 to TRBJ2-3; 9 bases are shared with TRBD1. The CDR3 totals 15 residues. V dropped 8 bases and J dropped 3; count of bases not matched to a gene: 9. The V gene's germline CDR1 is SEHNR and CDR2 FQNEAQ (reference sequence). In DNA form, the CDR3 reads TGTGCCAGCCAGGGGCGGGACAGGGAAACAGATACGCAGTATTTT. Encoded protein: CASQGRDRETDTQYF.

This clonotype was counted at least ten times. J is TRBJ2-1 and V is TRBV7-9; D might be TRBD1 (6 bases). CDR1 SEHNR and CDR2 FQNEAQ come from the germline V gene (reference sequence). Deletions cut 5 bases from V and 2 bases from J, with 19 bases between. This CDR3 has 17 amino acids. DNA of the CDR3: TGTGCCAGCAGCACGACGACAGGCGCGGGTGCCTACAATGAGCAGTTCTTC. Amino acids: CASSTTTGAGAYNEQFF.

This clonotype was seen at least ten times. The gene calls are TRBV10-3 and TRBJ2-7; a weak D match, TRBD1 (6 bases). Germline-derived CDR1 and CDR2 are ENHRY and SYGVKD. The CDR3 is 16 amino acids. Trimming stripped 0 bases from V and 3 bases from J, with 15 bases between. DNA for the CDR3: TGTGCCATCAGTGAGTCGAGAGGTGGCAGGGGCTACGAGCAGTACTTC. Translated, it gives CAISESRGGRGYEQYF.

The chain couples TRBV24-1 to TRBJ2-1; perhaps TRBD1 as D (6 bases). Germline V lookup: CDR1 KGHDR, CDR2 SFDVKD. The CDR3 runs 14 residues. The ends were cut back, 6 bases at V and 4 bases at J, with 12 bases in the middle. The CDR3 sequence: CATSREGQYNEQFF. CDR3 DNA sequence: TGTGCCACCAGTCGAGAAGGACAGTACAATGAGCAGTTCTTC.

This clonotype was detected only a few times. Given a much more abundant clone one base away, this may be a read error. The DNA of the CDR3 is TGTGCCAGCAGCTCTGCCTACAATGAGCAGTTCTTC. Its protein is CASSSAYNEQFF. The chain is built from TRBV5-5 and TRBJ2-1; no reliable D call. CDR1 and CDR2 from the germline V gene are SGHKS and YYEKEE (reference sequence). The V gene lost 3 bases and the J gene lost 2 bases, with 3 bases spanning the gap. CDR3 length equals 12 residues. The variable domain in full, completed from reference TRBV5-5 and TRBJ2-1, reads DAGVTQSPTHLIKTRGQQVTLRCSPISGHKSVSWYQQVLGQGPQFIFQYYEKEERGRGNFPDRFSARQFPNYSSELNVNALLLGDSALYLCASSSAYNEQFFGPGTRLTVL.

Many counts were recorded for this clonotype. The V and J genes are TRBV7-9 and TRBJ2-7, with D possibly being TRBD2 (5 bases). Per germline, CDR1 SEHNR and CDR2 FQNEAQ (reference sequence). The CDR3 covers 14 residues. Trimming removed 4 bases from V and 5 bases from J, with 15 bases in between. The CDR3 region is CASSSPPKGDEQYF. In DNA form, the CDR3 reads TGTGCCAGCAGCTCGCCCCCTAAGGGAGACGAGCAGTACTTC.

On this clonotype itself: With a much larger clone just one base away, this may be a read error. This chain links TRBV7-2 with TRBJ2-7; 11 nucleotides align to TRBD1. Germline lookup yields CDR1 SGHTA and CDR2 FQGNSA. The length of the CDR3 is 16 residues. The CDR3 loop is CASSHTWTGGVYVQYF. As DNA, the CDR3 is TGTGCCAGCAGCCACACCTGGACAGGGGGCGTCTACGTGCAGTACTTC.

This clonotype was seen many times. The V gene is TRBV12-3 or TRBV12-4, the J gene TRBJ2-7; TRBD2 might be the D (7 bases). Trimming took off 5 bases at V and 0 bases at J, with 20 bases between the two ends. This CDR3 comprises 17 residues. The CDR3 sequence is CASSSGTRGKNSYEQYF. The CDR3 region has the DNA TGTGCCAGCAGTAGCGGGACCAGGGGTAAAAACTCCTACGAGCAGTACTTC.

This clonotype has more than one count but fewer than ten. The chain employs TRBV20-1 and TRBJ2-3, with D possibly being TRBD1 (6 bases). From germline, CDR1 is DFQATT and CDR2 SNEGSKA (reference sequence). Trimming left V 6 bases short and J 4 bases short, with 14 bases between. The CDR3 length is 13 residues. DNA for the CDR3: TGCAGTGCAAGGGGGATCTACCCAGATACGCAGTATTTT. Translated: CSARGIYPDTQYF.

This clonotype was detected a few times. DNA for the CDR3: TGTGCCAGCAGCTTGGAACTAGCGGGAAAGAGTGAGACCCAGTACTTC. It specifies CASSLELAGKSETQYF. This chain uses TRBV5-4 with TRBJ2-5, with TRBD2 matching over 10 bases. V lost 0 bases and J lost 5; bases outside the gene matches: 7. Germline CDR1 and CDR2: SGHNT and YYREEE (reference sequence). CDR3 length equals 16 residues.

Concerning this clonotype itself: Its ends do not fully match the called genes, so a read error is possible. V gene TRBV27 combines with J gene TRBJ2-3; 9 nucleotides match TRBD2. CDR3 size: 15 residues. Germline V gene data show CDR1 as MNHEY and CDR2 as SMNVEV (reference sequence). The CDR3 is CARSLTSGRGDTQYF. In DNA form, the CDR3 reads TGTGCCAGAAGTTTGACTAGCGGAAGGGGAGATACGCAGTATTTT.

Ten or more counts support this clonotype. The rearrangement links TRBV12-3 or TRBV12-4 to TRBJ2-3; D may be TRBD2 (5 bases). V lost 3 bases and J 0 bases, leaving 16 bases between the germline ends. The CDR3 covers 17 residues. The chain's CDR3 is CASSFSGELASTDTQYF. CDR3 in DNA: TGTGCCAGCAGTTTTAGTGGGGAGCTAGCTAGCACAGATACGCAGTATTTT.

J is TRBJ2-2 and V is TRBV18, with 11 bases aligning to TRBD2. The J segment lost 4 bases and the V segment lost 4 bases, leaving 5 bases of the junction unmatched. Germline-derived CDR1 and CDR2 are KGHSH and LQKENI. This CDR3 is 16 amino acids long. The CDR3 spells CASSHGTSGSTGELFF. DNA of the CDR3: TGTGCCAGCTCACACGGGACTAGCGGCTCCACCGGGGAGCTGTTTTTT.

The sample holds a few counts of this clonotype. The chain is built from TRBV6-5 and TRBJ2-4, with D perhaps matching TRBD2 (7 bases). From germline, CDR1 is MNHEY and CDR2 SVGAGI. Trimming cost V 6 bases and J 4 bases, with 13 bases left between them. The CDR3 loop spans 14 amino acids. CDR3 DNA sequence: TGTGCCAGCAGAGGCGGGGGCGGAAAAAACATTCAGTACTTC. It translates to CASRGGGGKNIQYF.

This clonotype was seen only a few times. V is TRBV9 and J is TRBJ2-1; D is possibly TRBD1 (6 bases). The CDR3 covers 17 residues. Germline V gene sequence: CDR1 SGDLS, CDR2 YYNGEE. The V end was cut by 0 bases, the J end by 2 bases, with 15 bases between. The CDR3 reads CASSVGPQGWPYNEQFF. The CDR3, as DNA: TGTGCCAGCAGCGTAGGTCCCCAGGGGTGGCCCTACAATGAGCAGTTCTTC.

This clonotype was seen ten or more times. The chain carries TRBV7-6 and TRBJ1-6; 10 positions match TRBD1. Germline-derived CDR1 and CDR2 are SGHVS and FNYEAQ. Losses at the gene ends were 4 bases for V and 7 bases for J; bases not matched to a gene: 4. The CDR3 contains 15 residues. CDR3 amino acids: CASSSGQGLNSPLHF. The DNA for the CDR3 is TGTGCCAGCAGCTCGGGACAGGGGCTCAATTCACCCCTCCACTTT. The variable domain in full, completed from reference TRBV7-6 and TRBJ1-6, reads GAGVSQSPRYKVTKRGQDVALRCDPISGHVSLYWYRQALGQGPEFLTYFNYEAQQDKSGLPNDRFSAERPEGSISTLTIQRTEQRDSAMYRCASSSGQGLNSPLHFGNGTRLTVT.

This clonotype was found a few times. The chain employs TRBV3-1 and TRBJ2-7; D possibly corresponds to TRBD2 (5 bases). This CDR3 is built from 14 residues. CDR1 and CDR2 from the germline V gene are LGHDT and YNNKEL (reference sequence). Trimming took off 6 bases at V and 5 bases at J, with 17 bases between the two ends. CDR3 DNA: TGTGCCAGCAGTCCCGACACCCCCGGGGACGAGCAGTACTTC. Residues: CASSPDTPGDEQYF.

This clonotype came up many times. The chain uses TRBV12-3 or TRBV12-4 and TRBJ1-5; 10 positions agree with TRBD1. The CDR3 extends over 15 amino acids. The V segment lost 5 bases and the J segment 2 bases; nucleotides outside the gene matches: 3. Here the CDR3 reads CASSPGTGGNQPQHF. Written as DNA, the CDR3 is TGTGCCAGCAGTCCCGGGACAGGGGGCAATCAGCCCCAGCATTTT.

Worth noting for this clonotype: Being one base from a much bigger clone, this may be a read error. The V call is TRBV28, the J call TRBJ2-1, with TRBD2 matching 8 bases. Germline CDR1 MDHEN, CDR2 SYDVKM. This CDR3 has 12 amino acids. CDR3: CASRLAGNVQFF. DNA for the CDR3: TGTGCCAGCAGGCTAGCGGGCAATGTGCAGTTCTTC. Looking up the rest from reference TRBV28 and TRBJ2-1 gives the full variable domain: DVKVTQSSRYLVKRTGEKVFLECVQDMDHENMFWYRQDPGLGLRLIYFSYDVKMKEKGDIPEGYSVSREKKERFSLILESASTNQTSMYLCASRLAGNVQFFGPGTRLTVL.

This clonotype was counted only a few times. V and J are TRBV4-1 and TRBJ2-7, with 8 bases that match TRBD1. Trimming removed 2 bases from V and 1 base from J; junction bases left unmatched: 10. In germline, CDR1 is MGHRA, CDR2 YSYEKL. The CDR3 runs to 17 residues. For the CDR3, the DNA is TGCGCCAGCAGCCAATTGGACAGGGCTGGTTGGTCCTACGAGCAGTACTTC. Translation gives CASSQLDRAGWSYEQYF.

The V call is TRBV6-4, the J call TRBJ2-5; D is perhaps TRBD1 (6 bases). Trimming took off 8 bases at V and 0 bases at J, with 16 bases between the two ends. The CDR3 is made up of 15 amino acids. Germline lookup yields CDR1 MRHNA and CDR2 SNTAGT. The CDR3, as DNA: TGTGCCAGCGATCTGGGGGACACGTACCAAGAGACCCAGTACTTC. This encodes CASDLGDTYQETQYF.

The gene calls are TRBV29-1 and TRBJ2-7; D is unresolved. Germline loops: CDR1 SQVTM, CDR2 ANQGSEA. V was clipped by 3 bases and J by 6 bases, with 12 bases between them. This CDR3 has 12 residues. CDR3 sequence reads: CSVDVRLGEQYF. In DNA form, the CDR3 reads TGCAGCGTTGACGTTCGATTGGGCGAGCAGTACTTC.

This sequence joins TRBV11-2 and TRBJ2-3; D might be TRBD2 (5 bases). Trimming took 3 bases from V and 0 from J, leaving 13 bases between them. Germline values: CDR1 SGHAT, CDR2 FQNNGV. This CDR3 contains 16 residues. CDR3 nucleotides: TGTGCCAGCAGCTTGGTGGTGCGGACTAGCACAGATACGCAGTATTTT. Its protein product is CASSLVVRTSTDTQYF.